The 26 T cell receptor beta chains given below trace back to one sample, sequenced in a study of neoadjuvant anti-PD-1 for oral cavity cancer. As to time point: after neoadjuvant nivolumab, at surgical resection. Clones were read by immunoSEQ multiplex PCR, and TCRdb kept only the in-frame ones, dropping some. This table has 9,000 to 10,000 clones, 64% appearing once. The sample in question was PBMCs, obtained after nivolumab (anti-PD-1) treatment. The receptors were gathered from a person aged 40 to 85 with oral cavity squamous cell carcinoma.

In its sample, this clone was seen a few times. J is TRBJ2-7 and V is TRBV9; D tentatively reads TRBD1 or TRBD2 (5 bases each). Germline CDR1 SGDLS, CDR2 YYNGEE. V dropped 0 bases and J dropped 0 bases, with 10 bases sitting between them. The CDR3 consists of 15 residues. The CDR3 nucleotides are TGTGCCAGCAGCGTAGGAGGGGCCTTCTCCTACGAGCAGTACTTC. It encodes CASSVGGAFSYEQYF.

The V call is TRBV15, the J call TRBJ1-5, with D unresolved. The CDR3 has 14 amino acids. V was cut by 5 bases and J by 3 bases, with 11 bases left in between. Germline values: CDR1 LNHNV, CDR2 YYDKDF (reference sequence). This CDR3 is CATSGGYYNQPQHF. CDR3 DNA sequence: TGTGCCACCAGCGGAGGGTACTACAATCAGCCCCAGCATTTT.

The chain is built from TRBV15 and TRBJ1-1; D remains ambiguous. The germline V gene encodes CDR1 LNHNV and CDR2 YYDKDF (reference sequence). The CDR3 covers 18 residues. Trimming took 0 bases from V and 5 from J, leaving 22 bases between them. CDR3 region: CATSRDRSGVIRKTEAFF. In nucleotides, the CDR3 is TGTGCCACCAGCAGAGATCGGAGCGGGGTGATAAGGAAGACTGAAGCTTTCTTT.

The gene calls are TRBV5-6 and TRBJ2-2; weak D call: TRBD1 (6 bases). Germline V gene lookup returns CDR1 SGHDT and CDR2 YYEEEE. This CDR3 is built from 18 residues. The V and J ends lost 2 bases and 1 base respectively, with 18 bases between them. The CDR3 DNA reads TGTGCCAGCAGCTTAGACGGGACAAGGAAGGGGAACACCGGGGAGCTGTTTTTT. This gives the protein CASSLDGTRKGNTGELFF.

This chain joins TRBV6-5 and TRBJ2-1; 11 positions agree with TRBD2. Germline-derived CDR1 and CDR2 are MNHEY and SVGAGI. With V trimmed by 4 bases and J by 8 bases, 10 bases remained unmatched. The CDR3 extends over 16 amino acids. CDR3 residues: CASSSDVAGGPHEQFF. DNA of the CDR3: TGTGCCAGCAGTTCCGACGTAGCGGGAGGGCCGCATGAGCAGTTCTTC.

The chain uses TRBV7-2 and TRBJ2-7, with 10 positions matching TRBD2. CDR1 is SGHTA, CDR2 FQGNSA, per germline. The CDR3 runs 15 residues. The V segment lost 1 base and the J segment 4 bases; nucleotides outside the gene matches: 4. CDR3 sequence (DNA): TGTGCCAGCAGCTTAGAGGGACTAGCGTCGTACGAGCAGTACTTC. Translated, it gives CASSLEGLASYEQYF. The full variable domain, with the rest looked up from reference TRBV7-2 and TRBJ2-7, is GAGVSQSPSNKVTEKGKDVELRCDPISGHTALYWYRQSLGQGLEFLIYFQGNSAPDKSGLPSDRFSAERTGGSVSTLTIQRTQQEDSAVYLCASSLEGLASYEQYFGPGTRLTVT.

J is TRBJ2-2 and V is TRBV29-1, with D unclear. The CDR3 extends over 13 amino acids. Germline V lookup: CDR1 SQVTM, CDR2 ANQGSEA. The germline V and J ends were trimmed by 3 bases and 2 bases, with 7 bases remaining between them. CDR3 sequence reads: CSVDASNTGELFF. The CDR3 nucleotides read TGCAGCGTTGATGCCTCAAACACCGGGGAGCTGTTTTTT.

This chain links TRBV27 with TRBJ2-1, with unresolved D. This CDR3 is built from 15 residues. The germline CDR1 and CDR2 sequences are MNHEY and SMNVEV (reference sequence). Trimming took off 0 bases at V and 1 base at J, with 7 bases between the two ends. CDR3 loop: CASSLSPGSYNEQFF. CDR3 DNA sequence: TGTGCCAGCAGTTTATCCCCGGGTTCCTACAATGAGCAGTTCTTC.

This clone was counted only a few times. V gene TRBV19 combines with J gene TRBJ1-2; D remains ambiguous. The CDR3 runs 16 residues. Germline CDR1 is LNHDA and CDR2 is SQIVND (reference sequence). The ends were cut back, 3 bases at V and 0 bases at J, with 14 bases in the middle. The CDR3 sequence: CASSMVAANPNYGYTF. DNA of the CDR3: TGTGCCAGTAGTATGGTGGCAGCTAACCCTAACTATGGCTACACCTTC. Supplemented by reference TRBV19 and TRBJ1-2, the full variable domain reads DGGITQSPKYLFRKEGQNVTLSCEQNLNHDAMYWYRQDPGQGLRLIYYSQIVNDFQKGDIAEGYSVSREKKESFPLTVTSAQKNPTAFYLCASSMVAANPNYGYTFGSGTRLTVV.

The genes are TRBV5-1 and TRBJ2-1; TRBD1 matches at 9 bases. The germline CDR1 and CDR2 sequences are SGHRS and YFSETQ. The CDR3 runs 16 residues. The V and J ends lost 4 bases and 8 bases, in that order; junction bases with no gene match: 13. CDR3 loop: CASSQPNRGQGDEQFF. DNA of the CDR3: TGCGCCAGCAGCCAACCTAACAGGGGGCAGGGCGATGAGCAGTTCTTC.

V gene TRBV9 combines with J gene TRBJ1-6; unclear D gene. The germline CDR1 and CDR2 sequences are SGDLS and YYNGEE. The CDR3 is 15 residues long. V was clipped by 0 bases and J by 10 bases, with 14 bases between them. The CDR3 bases are TGTGCCAGCAGCGTAGACTCGTATACCGAATCACCCCTCCACTTT. Translation gives CASSVDSYTESPLHF.

The DNA for the CDR3 is TGCGCCAGCAGCTGGCTAGCGGATAGCACAGATACGCAGTATTTT. This translates into CASSWLADSTDTQYF. V gene TRBV5-1 combines with J gene TRBJ2-3; 7 nucleotides align to TRBD2. Germline lookup yields CDR1 SGHRS and CDR2 YFSETQ. The ends lost 3 bases at V and 0 bases at J; junction bases unmatched: 4. This CDR3 is 15 amino acids long.

This chain uses TRBV29-1 with TRBJ2-1; no definite D call. Trimming cost V 2 bases and J 6 bases, with 5 bases left between them. The CDR3 has 11 amino acids. Germline CDR1 SQVTM, CDR2 ANQGSEA. CDR3 amino acids: CSVEPGNEQFF. In nucleotides, the CDR3 is TGCAGCGTTGAACCCGGCAATGAGCAGTTCTTC.

This clone was counted a single time. J is TRBJ1-3 and V is TRBV2; possible D gene TRBD1, 6 bases. This CDR3 comprises 14 residues. V was clipped by 8 bases and J by 2 bases, with 13 bases between them. CDR1 and CDR2 from the germline V gene are SNHLY and FYNNEI. The CDR3 here is CASSRDTAGNTIYF. In DNA form, the CDR3 reads TGTGCCAGCTCGCGGGACACTGCTGGAAACACCATATATTTT.

The chain carries TRBV29-1 and TRBJ2-1, with D possibly being TRBD2 (5 bases). V was shortened by 1 base and J by 0 bases, with 10 bases between the two germline ends. Germline CDR1 SQVTM, CDR2 ANQGSEA. The CDR3 has 15 residues. DNA for the CDR3: TGCAGCGTTGAAGGGCCGGGGAGCTCCTACAATGAGCAGTTCTTC. Protein: CSVEGPGSSYNEQFF.

The chain employs TRBV7-6 and TRBJ1-5; the D is unclear. The CDR3 covers 13 residues. The V end was cut by 5 bases, the J end by 10 bases, with 15 bases between. Germline V gene data show CDR1 as SGHVS and CDR2 as FNYEAQ. Here the CDR3 reads CASSLTMGGPQHF. CDR3 bases: TGTGCCAGCAGCCTCACTATGGGTGGCCCCCAGCATTTT.

This clone was recorded a few times. The chain is built from TRBV28 and TRBJ1-4; D is ambiguous. Germline V gene data show CDR1 as MDHEN and CDR2 as SYDVKM. Trimming removed 2 bases from V and 2 bases from J, with 6 bases in between. The CDR3 is 14 residues long. The CDR3 here is CASSLDPTNEKLFF. In nucleotides, the CDR3 is TGTGCCAGCAGTTTAGACCCCACTAATGAAAAACTGTTTTTT.

This clone was picked up a small number of times. The J gene is TRBJ2-1, the V gene TRBV7-9, with D unresolved. The CDR3 covers 13 residues. CDR1 is SEHNR, CDR2 FQNEAQ, per germline (reference sequence). Deletions cut 2 bases from V and 3 bases from J, with 5 bases between. CDR3 bases: TGTGCCAGCAGCTTAAGGGACTACAATGAGCAGTTCTTC. It specifies CASSLRDYNEQFF.

V usage is TRBV7-2 and J usage is TRBJ1-6, with no clear D. CDR1 is SGHTA and CDR2 is FQGNSA in the germline V gene. The V end lost 3 bases, the J end lost 7 bases, and 7 bases lay between the germline ends. The CDR3 covers 13 residues. The CDR3 here is CASSFDRNSPLHF. The CDR3 DNA sequence: TGTGCCAGCAGCTTTGACCGGAATTCACCCCTCCACTTT.

The chain uses TRBV7-2 and TRBJ2-7; the D is unclear. CDR3 length equals 14 residues. V was clipped by 2 bases and J by 7 bases, with 15 bases between them. Germline V gene data show CDR1 as SGHTA and CDR2 as FQGNSA. The CDR3 protein is CASSLSLGSREQYF. CDR3 sequence (DNA): TGTGCCAGCAGCTTATCCTTGGGGTCGCGAGAGCAGTACTTC.

A single count supports this clone. The chain is built from TRBV29-1 and TRBJ2-1; D unresolved. CDR1 and CDR2 (germline): SQVTM, ANQGSEA. Trimming cost V 1 base and J 0 bases, with 10 bases left between them. The CDR3 covers 15 residues. This CDR3 reads CSVEGDIYSYNEQFF. In nucleotides, the CDR3 is TGCAGCGTTGAAGGAGACATCTACTCCTACAATGAGCAGTTCTTC.

The gene calls are TRBV5-1 and TRBJ1-1, with D maybe TRBD1 (5 bases). Trimming took off 0 bases at V and 0 bases at J, with 6 bases between the two ends. The CDR3 contains 14 residues. Looked up from germline, CDR1 is SGHRS and CDR2 is YFSETQ. CDR3 nucleotide sequence: TGCGCCAGCAGCTTGGGGGGGATGAACACTGAAGCTTTCTTT. Translation gives CASSLGGMNTEAFF.

The J gene is TRBJ1-6, the V gene TRBV5-1; D call uncertain. The CDR3 is 13 amino acids. From germline, CDR1 is SGHRS and CDR2 YFSETQ. V was clipped by 4 bases and J by 2 bases, with 4 bases between them. CDR3 sequence reads: CASSLTYNSPLHF. In DNA form, the CDR3 reads TGCGCCAGCAGCCTTACCTATAATTCACCCCTCCACTTT.

The chain uses TRBV29-1 and TRBJ2-7; TRBD1 might be the D (6 bases). V was clipped by 7 bases and J by 7 bases, with 20 bases between them. This CDR3 contains 13 residues. Germline assignment: CDR1 SQVTM and CDR2 ANQGSEA. In nucleotides, the CDR3 is TGCAGCGCTTCTCCCTCAGGGGTAGGGGAGCAGTACTTC. Its protein is CSASPSGVGEQYF.

The rearrangement links TRBV7-2 to TRBJ2-1; 10 positions match TRBD1. Germline V lookup: CDR1 SGHTA, CDR2 FQGNSA. Unmatched junction bases numbered 12, after V lost 2 bases and J lost 2 bases. The CDR3 extends over 19 amino acids. CDR3 nucleotides: TGTGCCAGCAGCTTAAACCGGGACAGGGGCGTTTACGCCTACAATGAGCAGTTCTTC. It is translated as CASSLNRDRGVYAYNEQFF.

The chain joins TRBV19 to TRBJ2-2; maybe TRBD2 (5 bases). Germline V gives CDR1 LNHDA, CDR2 SQIVND (reference sequence). V lost 0 bases to trimming and J lost 2 bases, with 10 bases between them. The CDR3 consists of 16 residues. CDR3 protein: CASSIDREGNTGELFF. The CDR3 DNA sequence: TGTGCCAGTAGTATAGATCGGGAAGGTAACACCGGGGAGCTGTTTTTT.